This T cell receptor beta chain was retrieved from a study of blood T cell repertoires in COVID-19. Only in-frame clones appear in the TCRdb table, and some are missing; sequencing was by immunoSEQ multiplex PCR. The sample carries around 140,000 clones, 88% recorded once. The CDR3 covers 15 residues. V lost 1 base to trimming and J lost 2 bases, with 10 bases between them. The germline V gene has CDR1 SEHNR and CDR2 FQNEAQ (reference sequence). The TCR originated in a human donor in a cohort sampled during active COVID-19. The specimen was peripheral blood. The rearrangement uses TRBV7-9 and TRBJ2-3; perhaps TRBD1 as D (5 bases). CDR3 DNA: TGTGCCAGCAGCTTAGACCAGGGATTCACAGATACGCAGTATTTT. Translated, it gives CASSLDQGFTDTQYF.